This TCR beta chain came from a study of regulatory T cells in long-lasting Graves disease (dated by TCRdb to about 2021). Regarding the research as a whole: In the newly diagnosed Graves' disease group, patients had been taking antithyroid drugs for less than 3 months. Patients with persistent Graves' disease were compared with patients with newly diagnosed Graves' disease using TCR sequencing and RNA sequencing of peripheral blood. TCR sequencing covered about 13 persistent and 20 or so newly diagnosed Graves' disease patients, some 33 samples in total. The study took place in China and was registered as a clinical trial.

Broad study findings and their caveats: Persistent Graves' disease patients showed lower TCR Shannon entropy and fewer highly expanded clones than newly diagnosed patients, suggesting clonal expansion. The small sample size was acknowledged by the authors as a limitation that may reduce accuracy. Peripheral blood alone was examined, since thyroid tissue, which constituted the primary lesion, could not be accessed. Sequencing and analysis were restricted to the TCR beta chain. Persistent patients shared more public clonotypes among themselves (around 2,800) than newly diagnosed patients did (about 970). Persistent disease showed preferential use of TRBV28, TRBJ1-2 and TRBJ2-5, whereas newly diagnosed disease favored TRBV20-1 and TRBJ2-1.

There are many counts of this clonotype. The antigen it recognizes is unknown. No per-base quality is available; no much larger clone lies one base away. The method was multiplex PCR. This sample was sequenced with an Illumina HiSeq 4000. To build TCR beta libraries, CDR3 regions were amplified by Arm-PCR using iRepertoire HTBI primers. Gel purification was performed on PCR products prior to sequencing. For the original study's pipeline: A total of fewer than 80 TRBV and about 13 TRBJ segments were identified across samples and were used for gene usage analysis of CDR3 amino acid clonotypes. COPE and FqMerger were used to merge the filtered high-quality paired reads into contigs. Contigs were aligned with BLAST to IMGT TRBV, TRBD and TRBJ reference genes, and CDR3 was defined per IMGT. Highly expanded clones were defined as clonotypes with a frequency above 0.1%. Shannon entropy served as the measure of repertoire diversity, while the Gini coefficient captured V-J evenness. Public clonotypes were defined as clonotypes shared by more than one individual. TCRdb redid the processing of the public reads, applying fastp at Q25 and MiXCR, and retained in-frame beta chains. Each entry is one CDR3 protein sequence, shown with its most common DNA and genes. TCRdb, not the authors, supplied the V and J calls. For this sample the table gives about 540,000 distinct CDR3 sequences, of which approximately 13% were detected only once. The top ten clonotypes cover about 9.1% of the sample.

CDR1 and CDR2, looked up from the germline V gene (reference sequence), are SEHNR and FQNEAQ. The CDR3, cysteine through phenylalanine, is 13 amino acids long. The kept DNA is CDR3 alone, 39 bases in frame from the first base. V is reduced by 4 bases and J by 10 bases, leaving a spacing of 14 bases between them. According to the study, the label for this sample's time point signals: newly diagnosed GD, antithyroid drugs for less than 3 months. RNA was extracted from PBMCs in TRIzol for both TCR sequencing and RNA sequencing. Graves' disease was diagnosed according to American Thyroid Association guidelines. Patients were recruited from an endocrinology department in Xi'an, China. Each patient gave about 8.1 milliliters of peripheral blood, collected in an EDTA anticoagulant tube. PBMCs were isolated by Ficoll Paque Plus density gradient separation without further T cell sorting. An Agilent 2100 Bioanalyzer and agarose gel were used to check RNA quality, and a NanoDrop 2000 was used to measure RNA concentration.

These data were also filed under a second study, of T cells in Graves' hyperthyroidism and ophthalmopathy. The second paper states: Stable Graves' hyperthyroidism was defined as no progression to ophthalmopathy during 18 months of follow-up. Hyperthyroidism patients were newly diagnosed, with disease duration under 2 months, and aged 18 to 65 years. Exclusion was applied to patients with uncontrolled infections, other autoimmune diseases, pregnancy or lactation. Diagnoses relied on clinical symptoms, serum thyroxine and TRAb, thyroid ultrasound and orbital computed tomography. The first round of RT-PCR for the TCR CDR3 was performed with the HTBI primer set and the Qiagen OneStep RT-PCR kit. Most expanded thyroid clonotypes (frequency above 0.001) were also detected in blood, suggesting blood repertoires may reflect thyroid immune responses. In cross-validation, a model built on a 13 V-J signature told ophthalmopathy apart from stable hyperthyroidism with approximately 91% sensitivity and about 81% specificity, and in testing the same model reached 80%/75%. In validation, the model predicted progression to ophthalmopathy a median of about 6 months before onset, with about 71% sensitivity and almost 75% specificity. To identify TCR V-J signatures that set the groups apart, the researchers used a discovery cohort of 95 to 100 patients, made up of about 44 with Graves' ophthalmopathy and 55 to 65 with stable Graves' hyperthyroidism. Prospective prediction of ophthalmopathy was tested in an independent validation cohort of 18 hyperthyroidism patients and around 16 patients who later progressed to ophthalmopathy. For training and testing, the 80 to 100 patients in the discovery cohort were randomly divided in a 7:3 ratio. In addition, the study compared T-cell repertoires in thyroid tissue and in blood from six Graves' hyperthyroidism patients. Following sampling, methimazole starting at 30 mg daily was given to hyperthyroidism patients, and high-dose intravenous methylprednisolone was given to ophthalmopathy patients. A second multiplex PCR round built the libraries, followed by size selection and purification. Paired-end sequencing of the libraries was performed with 100 bp reads on an Illumina HiSeq2000. SOAPnuke was used to process the raw data, removing reads that contained adapters or uncalled bases, had a mean Phred below 15, or lacked an exact match to the constant primer or identifier. COPE v1.2.5 was used to merge the high-quality paired reads, and each unique nucleotide sequence was defined as a clonotype. MiTCR v1.1 was used to align clonotypes to the IMGT TRBV, TRBD and TRBJ reference segments. The analysis was restricted to V-J combinations with a frequency above 0.0001, which together covered over 99% of the repertoires. A TCS score was defined as the ratio between F50 (clonal expansion) and ExV (chaos), using BLOSUM62-based TCRdist between CDR3 peptides within each V-J. Welch's t-statistics and random forest reduced some 510 V-J features to 13, which were used in a naive Bayes classifier (R e1071). No statistical method was used to set the sample size in advance, and investigators knew the group allocation. The paper describes TCR Vbeta CDR3 sequencing of 135 peripheral blood samples, made up of 43 ophthalmopathy patients, approximately 73 hyperthyroidism patients and about 17 progressor patients.

The sample in question was peripheral blood mononuclear cells (PBMCs), obtained at new diagnosis, from a patient treated with antithyroid drugs. The clonotype originates from a man aged 25 to 45 with Graves disease. Donor details come from another sample of the same person, matched by shared clones. The V gene is TRBV7-9 and the J gene is TRBJ2-1; D gene: possibly TRBD1, on 5 matching bases. The nucleotides are TGTGCCAGCAGCTCTGGACAAATTTGGGAGCAGTTCTTC. Its product reads: CASSSGQIWEQFF.